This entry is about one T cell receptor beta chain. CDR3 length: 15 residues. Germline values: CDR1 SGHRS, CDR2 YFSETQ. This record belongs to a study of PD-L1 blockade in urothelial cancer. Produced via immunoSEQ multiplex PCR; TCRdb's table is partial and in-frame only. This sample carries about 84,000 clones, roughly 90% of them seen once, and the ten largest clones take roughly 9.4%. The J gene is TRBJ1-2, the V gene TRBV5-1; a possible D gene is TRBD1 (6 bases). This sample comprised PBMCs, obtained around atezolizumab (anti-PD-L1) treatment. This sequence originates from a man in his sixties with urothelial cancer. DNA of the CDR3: TGCGCTACCCGACCGACAACGGGACAAAACTATGGCTACACCTTC. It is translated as CATRPTTGQNYGYTF.